Below, 16 T cell receptor beta chains from the same sample are listed, as sequenced in a study of T cell responses to AZD1222 COVID-19 vaccine. Produced via immunoSEQ multiplex PCR; TCRdb's table is partial and in-frame only. The sample has some 83,000 clones; around 91% are singletons. The source material was peripheral blood, sampled 28 days after the second AZD1222 dose. Every receptor here comes from an adult who received the AZD1222 COVID-19 vaccine.

The chain uses TRBV30 and TRBJ2-4; D could derive from TRBD1 or TRBD2 (5 bases each). The V end was cut by 2 bases, the J end by 0 bases, with 14 bases between. The CDR3 runs 16 residues. The germline CDR1 and CDR2 sequences are GTSNPN and SVGIG (reference sequence). The CDR3 coding sequence is TGTGCCTGGAGTAGGCAGGGAGTTCGAGCCAAAAACATTCAGTACTTC. Its protein product is CAWSRQGVRAKNIQYF.

This clone has a handful of counts. The chain combines TRBV5-6 with TRBJ1-3; no firm D call. The CDR3 totals 17 residues. The ends were cut back, 4 bases at V and 3 bases at J, with 20 bases in the middle. The germline V gene has CDR1 SGHDT and CDR2 YYEEEE. The DNA of the CDR3 is TGTGCCAGCAGCATCCTCACCTACAAGACTCTTGGAAACACCATATATTTT. Protein sequence: CASSILTYKTLGNTIYF.

The V and J genes are TRBV6-5 and TRBJ1-6, with D hard to call. CDR3 length equals 14 residues. V was shortened by 8 bases and J by 13 bases, with 21 bases between the two germline ends. Germline V CDR1 and CDR2: MNHEY, SVGAGI. DNA of the CDR3: TGTGCCAGCGGAACTCCGGGCCTCCTCGTCCCCCTCCACTTT. It yields the protein CASGTPGLLVPLHF.

V gene TRBV5-1 combines with J gene TRBJ2-6, with 13 bases lining up with TRBD2. V lost 4 bases, J lost 4 bases, and 11 bases stayed unmatched. This CDR3 contains 19 residues. Germline CDR1 reads SGHRS; CDR2 reads YFSETQ. CDR3 coding DNA: TGCGCCAGCAGCAACGAAGGGGGACTAGCGGGGAACGGGGCCAACGTCCTGACTTTC. This encodes CASSNEGGLAGNGANVLTF.

This clone was observed once. The CDR3 loop is CASSQQGGSPLHF. The CDR3 bases are TGTGCCAGCAGCCAACAGGGAGGGTCACCCCTCCACTTT. The rearrangement joins TRBV5-6 to TRBJ1-6, with D perhaps TRBD1 (6 bases). CDR1 SGHDT and CDR2 YYEEEE come from the germline V gene. The CDR3 is made up of 13 amino acids. V lost 4 bases and J 10 bases, leaving 12 bases between the germline ends.

The J gene is TRBJ1-3, the V gene TRBV6-5; D gene ambiguous. CDR3 length: 11 amino acids. The V end was cut by 4 bases, the J end by 7 bases, with 5 bases between. Germline V gene lookup returns CDR1 MNHEY and CDR2 SVGAGI. The CDR3, as DNA: TGTGCCAGCAGTTCCTCGAACACCATATATTTT. Encoded protein: CASSSSNTIYF.

V and J are TRBV24-1 and TRBJ1-2; no reliable D call. This CDR3 spans 15 amino acids. Germline loops: CDR1 KGHDR, CDR2 SFDVKD. Trimming stripped 3 bases from V and 1 base from J, with 11 bases between. The CDR3 sequence: CATSDPRSVNYGYTF. CDR3 DNA: TGTGCCACCAGTGATCCCCGGTCAGTTAACTATGGCTACACCTTC.

V usage is TRBV6-2 or TRBV6-3 and J usage is TRBJ1-2; D ambiguous. The CDR3 runs 12 residues. In germline, CDR1 is MNHEY, CDR2 SVGEGT. Trimming took 3 bases from V and 5 from J, leaving 7 bases between them. CDR3 nucleotide sequence: TGTGCCAGCAGTTATTTGGTATATGGCTACACCTTC. The encoded protein is CASSYLVYGYTF.

The V and J genes are TRBV5-4 and TRBJ2-5; 16 bases are shared with TRBD2. V was clipped by 4 bases and J by 3 bases; unmatched bases: 3. Germline V gives CDR1 SGHNT, CDR2 YYREEE (reference sequence). The CDR3 extends over 16 amino acids. This CDR3 is CASSTGLAGGEETQYF. CDR3 DNA sequence: TGTGCCAGCAGCACGGGACTAGCGGGGGGGGAAGAGACCCAGTACTTC.

The chain is built from TRBV7-8 and TRBJ1-2, with 7 bases that match TRBD1. The CDR3 sequence is 14 residues long. Germline-derived CDR1 and CDR2 are SGHVS and FQNEAQ. The J segment lost 3 bases and the V segment lost 5 bases, leaving 6 bases of the junction unmatched. CDR3 region: CASSTTGRDYGYTF. CDR3 coding DNA: TGTGCCAGCAGCACGACAGGGAGAGACTATGGCTACACCTTC.

This chain links TRBV15 with TRBJ1-2; no reliable D call. The V gene's germline CDR1 is LNHNV and CDR2 YYDKDF (reference sequence). The CDR3 has 13 amino acids. V was clipped by 7 bases and J by 4 bases, with 13 bases between them. The CDR3 region has the DNA TGTGCCACCACCAAAGAGGGCTTCTATGGCTACACCTTC. Translating gives CATTKEGFYGYTF.

The chain joins TRBV7-3 to TRBJ1-2; a weak D match, TRBD1 (5 bases). V lost 5 bases and J 8 bases, leaving 21 bases between the germline ends. The CDR3 covers 15 residues. Germline CDR1 and CDR2: SGHTA and FQGTGA. In nucleotides, the CDR3 is TGTGCCAGCAGCGTCGCAGGGTATGCGGGGGACGGCTACACCTTC. This encodes CASSVAGYAGDGYTF.

The rearrangement uses TRBV30 and TRBJ2-3; 7 bases are shared with TRBD1. CDR1 GTSNPN and CDR2 SVGIG come from the germline V gene (reference sequence). The V and J ends lost 4 bases and 0 bases, in that order; junction bases with no gene match: 4. This CDR3 has 14 residues. The CDR3 DNA is TGTGCCTGGACCCCGACAGGGAGCACAGATACGCAGTATTTT. It translates to CAWTPTGSTDTQYF.

The chain is built from TRBV27 and TRBJ2-1, with 7 positions matching TRBD2. V was clipped by 2 bases and J by 7 bases; unmatched bases: 8. CDR1 MNHEY and CDR2 SMNVEV come from the germline V gene (reference sequence). The CDR3 is 15 amino acids. The CDR3 here is CASSLGGVIMNEQFF. The DNA for the CDR3 is TGTGCCAGCAGTTTAGGGGGGGTAATTATGAATGAGCAGTTCTTC.

The CDR3 DNA reads TGTGCCAGCAATGGAGTTACCGGGGAGCTGTTTTTT. Translating gives CASNGVTGELFF. The chain is built from TRBV6-5 and TRBJ2-2, with no clear D. The germline gives CDR1 MNHEY, CDR2 SVGAGI. The CDR3 loop spans 12 amino acids. The V gene lost 7 bases and the J gene lost 5 bases, with 8 bases spanning the gap.

This chain uses TRBV19 with TRBJ1-2; D is possibly TRBD1 (5 bases). The germline CDR1 and CDR2 sequences are LNHDA and SQIVND (reference sequence). The CDR3 sequence is 12 residues long. Deletions cut 9 bases from V and 3 bases from J, with 11 bases between. The CDR3, as DNA: TGTGCCAGGGACATTTTAGACTATGGCTACACCTTC. Amino acids: CARDILDYGYTF.